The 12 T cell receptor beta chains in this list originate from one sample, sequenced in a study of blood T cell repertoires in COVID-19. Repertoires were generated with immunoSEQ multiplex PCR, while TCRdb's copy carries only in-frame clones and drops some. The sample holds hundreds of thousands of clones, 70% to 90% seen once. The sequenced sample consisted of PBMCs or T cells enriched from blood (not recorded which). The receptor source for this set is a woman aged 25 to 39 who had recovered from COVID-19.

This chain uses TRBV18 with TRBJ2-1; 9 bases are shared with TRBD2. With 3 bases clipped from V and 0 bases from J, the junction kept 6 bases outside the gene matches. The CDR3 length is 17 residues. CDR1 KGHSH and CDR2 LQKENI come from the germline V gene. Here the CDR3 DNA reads TGTGCCAGCTCACCTAGCGGGGGCCCGAGCTCCTACAATGAGCAGTTCTTC. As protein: CASSPSGGPSSYNEQFF.

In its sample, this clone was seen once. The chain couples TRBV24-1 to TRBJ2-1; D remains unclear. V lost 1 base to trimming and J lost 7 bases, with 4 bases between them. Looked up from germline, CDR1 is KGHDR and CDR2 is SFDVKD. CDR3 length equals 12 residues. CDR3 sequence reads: CATSDFSNEQFF. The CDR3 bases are TGTGCCACCAGTGATTTCAGTAATGAGCAGTTCTTC.

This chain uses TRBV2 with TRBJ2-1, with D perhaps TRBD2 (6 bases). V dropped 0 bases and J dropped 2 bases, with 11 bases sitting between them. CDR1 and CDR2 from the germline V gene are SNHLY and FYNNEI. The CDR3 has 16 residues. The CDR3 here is CASSEAGGPTYNEQFF. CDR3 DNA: TGTGCCAGCAGTGAAGCGGGAGGCCCCACCTACAATGAGCAGTTCTTC. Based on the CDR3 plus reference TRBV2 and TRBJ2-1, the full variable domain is EPEVTQTPSHQVTQMGQEVILRCVPISNHLYFYWYRQILGQKVEFLVSFYNNEISEKSEIFDDQFSVERPDGSNFTLKIRSTKLEDSAMYFCASSEAGGPTYNEQFFGPGTRLTVL.

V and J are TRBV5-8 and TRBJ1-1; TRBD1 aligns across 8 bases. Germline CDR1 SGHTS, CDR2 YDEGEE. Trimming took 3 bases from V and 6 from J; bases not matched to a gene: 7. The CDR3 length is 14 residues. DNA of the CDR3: TGTGCCAGCAGCTCCCGGGACAGGCACCCTGAAGCTTTCTTT. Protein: CASSSRDRHPEAFF.

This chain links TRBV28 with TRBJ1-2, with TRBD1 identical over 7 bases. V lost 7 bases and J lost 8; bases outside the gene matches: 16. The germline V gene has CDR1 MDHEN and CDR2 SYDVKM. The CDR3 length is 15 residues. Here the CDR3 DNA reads TGTGCCAGCATCGGGGGATTAGGGGGCGTAAGCGGCTACACCTTC. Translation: CASIGGLGGVSGYTF.

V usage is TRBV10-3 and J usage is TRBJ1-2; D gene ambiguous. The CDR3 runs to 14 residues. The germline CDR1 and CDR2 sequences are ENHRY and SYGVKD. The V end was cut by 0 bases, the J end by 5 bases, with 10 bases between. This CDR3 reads CAISESEAAYGYTF. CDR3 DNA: TGTGCCATCAGTGAGTCTGAGGCAGCTTATGGCTACACCTTC.

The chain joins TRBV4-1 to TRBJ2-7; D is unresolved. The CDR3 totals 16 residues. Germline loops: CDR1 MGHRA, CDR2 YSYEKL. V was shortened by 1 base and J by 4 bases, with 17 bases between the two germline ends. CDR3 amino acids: CASSQAAVPPTYEQYF. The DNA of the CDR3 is TGCGCCAGCAGCCAAGCGGCAGTCCCCCCGACATACGAGCAGTACTTC.

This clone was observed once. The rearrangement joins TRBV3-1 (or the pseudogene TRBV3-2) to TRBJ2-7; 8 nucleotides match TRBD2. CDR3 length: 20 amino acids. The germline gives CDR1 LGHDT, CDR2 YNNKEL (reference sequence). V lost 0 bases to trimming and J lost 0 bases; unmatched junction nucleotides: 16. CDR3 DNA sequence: TGTGCCAGCAGCCAAGATTGGACTAGCTGCCAACCAGACTACTCCTACGAGCAGTACTTC. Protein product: CASSQDWTSCQPDYSYEQYF.

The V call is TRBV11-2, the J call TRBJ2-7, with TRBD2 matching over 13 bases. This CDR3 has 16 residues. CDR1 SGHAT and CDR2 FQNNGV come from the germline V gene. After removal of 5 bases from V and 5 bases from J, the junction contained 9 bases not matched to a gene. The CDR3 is CASSKGLAGAEDEQYF. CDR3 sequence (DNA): TGTGCCAGCAGCAAAGGACTAGCGGGAGCAGAGGACGAGCAGTACTTC.

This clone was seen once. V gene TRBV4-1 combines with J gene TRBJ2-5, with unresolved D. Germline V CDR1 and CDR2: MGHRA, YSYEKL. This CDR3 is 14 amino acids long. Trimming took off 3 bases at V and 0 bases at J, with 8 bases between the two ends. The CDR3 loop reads CASSQALYQETQYF. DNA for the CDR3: TGCGCCAGCAGCCAGGCCCTCTACCAAGAGACCCAGTACTTC.

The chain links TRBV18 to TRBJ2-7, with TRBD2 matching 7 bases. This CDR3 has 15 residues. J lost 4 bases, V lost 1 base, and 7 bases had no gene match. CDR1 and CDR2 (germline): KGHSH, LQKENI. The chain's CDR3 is CASSPRGGEAYEQYF. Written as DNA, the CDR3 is TGTGCCAGCTCACCACGGGGAGGGGAGGCATACGAGCAGTACTTC.

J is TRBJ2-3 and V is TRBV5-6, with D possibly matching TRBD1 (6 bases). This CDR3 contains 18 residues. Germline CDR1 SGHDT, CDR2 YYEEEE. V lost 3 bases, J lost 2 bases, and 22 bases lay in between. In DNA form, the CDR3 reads TGTGCCAGCAGCTCAATAAGGACAGAATTACACAACACAGATACGCAGTATTTT. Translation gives CASSSIRTELHNTDTQYF.